What follows are 11 T cell receptor beta chains derived from one specimen sequenced in a study of T cell repertoires in cytomegalovirus infection. TCRdb re-analysed the reads in MiXCR, keeping a single row per CDR3 protein. The repertoire holds approximately 250,000 distinct CDR3 sequences, with over 9% as singletons. Sequenced input: PBMCs. These receptors all stem from a human donor in good health (CMV status not recorded). Some clones in this sample may be carry-over from other donors' samples.

This clonotype was recorded many times. V usage is TRBV6-2 or TRBV6-3 and J usage is TRBJ2-7, with D uncertain. V gave up 3 bases and J gave up 1 base, with 13 bases separating them. The CDR3 has 15 amino acids. Germline V lookup: CDR1 MNHEY, CDR2 SVGEGT. CDR3 loop: CASSYGSTASYEQYF. In nucleotides, the CDR3 is TGTGCCAGCAGTTATGGCTCGACCGCGTCCTACGAGCAGTACTTC.

V gene TRBV6-2 or TRBV6-3 combines with J gene TRBJ2-7, with D unresolved. Germline V gives CDR1 MNHEY, CDR2 SVGEGT. The V gene lost 0 bases and the J gene lost 3 bases, with 15 bases spanning the gap. The CDR3 has 16 amino acids. The CDR3 sequence: CASSYSGRLNLYEQYF. The CDR3 nucleotides are TGTGCCAGCAGTTACTCCGGACGGCTGAACCTCTACGAGCAGTACTTC.

The V gene is TRBV7-9, the J gene TRBJ1-2; D ambiguous. This CDR3 region has 16 residues. The V and J ends lost 3 bases and 6 bases respectively, with 20 bases between them. The germline V gene has CDR1 SEHNR and CDR2 FQNEAQ (reference sequence). CDR3 sequence reads: CASSFAGLTGSNGYTF. Written as DNA, the CDR3 is TGTGCCAGCAGCTTCGCCGGCCTAACGGGGTCCAATGGCTACACCTTC.

This clonotype showed up many times. The chain has TRBV6-2 or TRBV6-3 and TRBJ2-7; 7 bases map to TRBD2. CDR3 length: 16 amino acids. Germline V lookup: CDR1 MNHEY, CDR2 SVGEGT. Unmatched junction bases numbered 8, after V lost 1 base and J lost 2 bases. The CDR3 sequence is CASSYYGGGPTYEQYF. CDR3 in DNA: TGTGCCAGCAGTTACTACGGCGGGGGACCTACCTACGAGCAGTACTTC.

This clonotype showed up just once. This sequence joins TRBV29-1 and TRBJ1-1; D not certain. The germline V and J ends were trimmed by 0 bases and 2 bases, with 10 bases remaining between them. From germline, CDR1 is SQVTM and CDR2 ANQGSEA. The CDR3 spans 14 residues. CDR3 sequence (DNA): TGCAGCGTTGAAGATCCGGGCCTCAACACTGAAGCTTTCTTT. Residues: CSVEDPGLNTEAFF.

V usage is TRBV3-1 and J usage is TRBJ2-4, with 14 positions matching TRBD2. Germline assignment: CDR1 LGHDT and CDR2 YNNKEL (reference sequence). The CDR3 spans 19 residues. V lost 5 bases, J lost 1 base, and 10 bases stayed unmatched. The CDR3 nucleotides are TGTGCCAGCAGCTCGTCGGGACTAGCGGGAGAGCTGGCCAAAAACATTCAGTACTTC. Protein sequence: CASSSSGLAGELAKNIQYF.

The chain is built from TRBV29-1 and TRBJ2-2; D possibly corresponds to TRBD1 (6 bases). The CDR3 is made up of 13 amino acids. V was cut by 6 bases and J by 4 bases, with 12 bases left in between. The germline CDR1 and CDR2 sequences are SQVTM and ANQGSEA. The CDR3 sequence is CSVADRGTGELFF. The CDR3 bases are TGCAGCGTGGCGGACAGAGGCACCGGGGAGCTGTTTTTT.

This clonotype was seen only once. A much larger clone differs from this one at a single base, so this may be a read error. The chain joins TRBV2 to TRBJ2-7, with D perhaps TRBD2 (5 bases). Trimming removed 5 bases at V and 5 bases at J, with 16 bases between. The CDR3 runs 14 residues. Germline values: CDR1 SNHLY, CDR2 FYNNEI. The CDR3 DNA sequence: TGTGCCAGCAGTCGGACTTGCGGTCTGAACGAGCAGTACTTC. It is translated as CASSRTCGLNEQYF. The whole variable domain, remainder taken from reference TRBV2 and TRBJ2-7, is EPEVTQTPSHQVTQMGQEVILRCVPISNHLYFYWYRQILGQKVEFLVSFYNNEISEKSEIFDDQFSVERPDGSNFTLKIRSTKLEDSAMYFCASSRTCGLNEQYFGPGTRLTVT.

This clonotype was observed at least ten times. The chain combines TRBV7-8 with TRBJ2-3; 10 bases align to TRBD1. V shed 5 bases and J 4 bases; nucleotides not matched to a gene: 3. This CDR3 has 14 amino acids. Germline V gene data show CDR1 as SGHVS and CDR2 as FQNEAQ. The CDR3 sequence is CASSPGTGADTQYF. In nucleotides, the CDR3 is TGTGCCAGCAGCCCCGGGACAGGGGCAGATACGCAGTATTTT.

J is TRBJ1-1 and V is TRBV20-1; unclear D gene. The V and J ends lost 6 bases and 0 bases respectively, with 14 bases between them. The length of the CDR3 is 14 residues. The germline V gene has CDR1 DFQATT and CDR2 SNEGSKA (reference sequence). The CDR3 coding sequence is TGCAGTGCCGGCTATGGGATAATGAACACTGAAGCTTTCTTT. It encodes CSAGYGIMNTEAFF.

This clonotype was seen a few times. The genes are TRBV20-1 and TRBJ1-2; D possibly corresponds to TRBD1 (6 bases). This CDR3 region has 13 residues. Germline V gene data show CDR1 as DFQATT and CDR2 as SNEGSKA (reference sequence). V dropped 4 bases and J dropped 4 bases, with 13 bases sitting between them. CDR3 sequence: CSAKTGSPYGYTF. In DNA form, the CDR3 reads TGCAGTGCTAAGACAGGTTCACCCTATGGCTACACCTTC.